These 4 T cell receptor beta chains originate from one sample sequenced in a study of OX40 agonist ivuxolimab in advanced cancers. Using immunoSEQ multiplex PCR, the repertoire was profiled, and TCRdb retains in-frame clones only, with some absent. The profile covers around 91,000 clones, with about 91% appearing a single time and roughly 0.19% taken by the ten largest. Sequencing used CD4+ or CD8+ T cells sorted from blood, obtained in a trial of the OX40 agonist ivuxolimab. All receptors come from an adult with an advanced solid tumor such as melanoma, head and neck, liver or kidney cancer.

The V call is TRBV29-1, the J call TRBJ1-6, with 8 bases that match TRBD1. Trimming at V came to 4 bases and at J to 6 bases, leaving 2 bases not matched to a gene. CDR1 and CDR2 (germline): SQVTM, ANQGSEA. CDR3 size: 13 residues. The CDR3 spells CSVARGLNSPLHF. DNA of the CDR3: TGCAGCGTTGCCAGGGGGCTTAATTCACCCCTCCACTTT.

The chain links TRBV6-5 to TRBJ1-6; 8 bases align to TRBD1. The length of the CDR3 is 15 residues. V lost 4 bases and J lost 11; bases outside the gene matches: 10. Germline V gene sequence: CDR1 MNHEY, CDR2 SVGAGI. The CDR3: CASSSGGEPSTPLHF. The CDR3 region has the DNA TGTGCCAGCAGTTCAGGGGGCGAGCCTTCCACACCCCTCCACTTT.

V gene TRBV19 combines with J gene TRBJ1-2; D is unclear. The CDR3 is 13 residues long. The V gene's germline CDR1 is LNHDA and CDR2 SQIVND (reference sequence). Trimming took off 7 bases at V and 4 bases at J, with 13 bases between the two ends. For the CDR3, the DNA is TGTGCCAGTAACTTCCTTTCAGGCTATGGCTACACCTTC. It translates to CASNFLSGYGYTF.

The genes are TRBV5-8 and TRBJ2-7; D possibly corresponds to TRBD1 (5 bases). Per germline, CDR1 SGHTS and CDR2 YDEGEE. The V and J ends lost 2 bases and 3 bases respectively, with 9 bases between them. The CDR3 is 13 amino acids. CDR3 nucleotides: TGTGCCAGCAGCTTCAAGGGGAACTACGAGCAGTACTTC. It yields the protein CASSFKGNYEQYF.